The subject of this entry is one T cell receptor beta chain. Its antigen is currently unknown. From germline, CDR1 is MNHEY and CDR2 SMNVEV (reference sequence). The CDR3 spans 19 residues. Trimming took 2 bases from V and 4 from J, leaving 24 bases between them. This entry comes from a study of shared clonotypes between healthy human individuals. Study overall: Each donor contributed plates that comprised three CD4 naive, three CD4 memory, two CD8 naive and one CD8 memory.

Deep-level settings were used for running the assay. How the authors handled the data: Junction-only immunoSEQ data arrived without quality scores, meaning filtering differed. Repertoires were generated with immunoSEQ multiplex PCR, while TCRdb's copy carries only in-frame clones and drops some. The V and J calls and clone size were taken over from that table, and D and trimming were inferred from the DNA. The sample includes more than 2 million clones, approximately 95% of them seen just once. Terminally differentiated effector memory CD45RA+ cells were left out of the naive CD8 fraction, which was CD45RO-negative and positively selected for CCR7. Study-level results: Sampling was confined to blood; repertoires within tissues likely differ.

The gene calls are TRBV27 and TRBJ2-1, with D unresolved. This TCR was recovered from a man between 18 and 35 years old in good health. The material sequenced was naive CD8+ T cells sorted from blood. The CDR3 sequence is CASSLGPSSTQTRYNEQFF. The CDR3 nucleotides read TGTGCCAGCAGTTTAGGCCCCTCGTCAACCCAGACCAGATACAATGAGCAGTTCTTC.